A selection of T cell receptor beta chains follows, all from one sample in a study of molecular identifiers for immune sequencing clone quantification. TCRdb analysed the PCR reads with MiXCR anew, one entry per CDR3 protein. The sample has fewer than 350,000 distinct CDR3 sequences; 20% to 25% are singletons. Sequencing used naive CD8+ T cells from blood, with Jurkat cell RNA spiked in. These receptors came from a human donor in good health. Some libraries in this study had Jurkat cell RNA spiked in. Each CDR3 is given with its conserved first and last residue. Each record gives: clone size, D gene, V gene, J gene, CDR3 DNA, CDR3 protein. D genes are given only for firm matches. Expanded clones get a size class; other rows say once, few or many, or leave the size out.

many	.	TRBV6-5	TRBJ1-1	TGTGCCAGCAGCCCCGGACGGGGCACTGAAGCTTTCTTT	CASSPGRGTEAFF
many	.	TRBV19	TRBJ1-5	TGTGCCAGTAGCCCGGGGGCGGGAGGTCAGCCCCAGCATTTT	CASSPGAGGQPQHF
many	.	TRBV27	TRBJ1-1	TGTGCCAGCAGTTTATCCGGCATCACTGAAGCTTTCTTT	CASSLSGITEAFF
.	.	TRBV4-3	TRBJ2-1	TGCGCCAGCAGCCAAGGGGTATACAATGAGCAGTTCTTC	CASSQGVYNEQFF
many	.	TRBV12-3/TRBV12-4	TRBJ2-1	TGTGCCAGCAGTTTTAGGGGGGAGGGCTCCAATGAGCAGTTCTTC	CASSFRGEGSNEQFF
many	TRBD1	TRBV7-9	TRBJ2-7	TGTGCCAGCAGTTCATCCCCGGGACAGGGGCTTTTGGAGCAGTACTTC	CASSSSPGQGLLEQYF
many	.	TRBV7-2	TRBJ2-7	TGTGCCAGCAGCTTTGGCACCGGAGGGTTGGAGCAGTACTTC	CASSFGTGGLEQYF
few	TRBD2	TRBV27	TRBJ2-1	TGTGCCAGCAGGCACTCCGGGACTAGCCTTGTAGATGAGCAGTTCTTC	CASRHSGTSLVDEQFF
many	.	TRBV6-2/TRBV6-3	TRBJ2-2	TGTGCCAGCTGTATCTGGAACACCGGGGAGCTGTTTTTT	CASCIWNTGELFF
many	.	TRBV7-8	TRBJ2-1	TGTGCCAGCAGCTTGGACCTACAGGGTTCCCGTTTTAATGAGCAGTTCTTC	CASSLDLQGSRFNEQFF
many	.	TRBV20-1	TRBJ2-4	TGCAGTGCTCTCCTCCGGCCCACTCAGTACTTC	CSALLRPTQYF
few	TRBD1	TRBV7-9	TRBJ1-2	TGTGCCAGCAGCTCGGACAGGGTGAAGGATGGCTACACCTTC	CASSSDRVKDGYTF
few	TRBD2	TRBV11-3	TRBJ2-7	TGTGCCAGCGCGTCCAGCGGGAGCTCCTACGAGCAGTACTTC	CASASSGSSYEQYF
many	TRBD2	TRBV10-3	TRBJ2-7	TGTGCCCCCGCGGGGGTGCAGTACTTC	CAPAGVQYF
many	TRBD2	TRBV7-2	TRBJ2-7	TGTGCCAGCAGCGCACTCCTAGCGGAGGGCTCCTACGAGCAGTACTTC	CASSALLAEGSYEQYF
.	TRBD1	TRBV3-1	TRBJ1-1	TGTGCCAGCAGCTCACACAGGGGGATGAACACTGAAGCTTTCTTT	CASSSHRGMNTEAFF
.	TRBD2	TRBV6-5	TRBJ2-4	TGTGCCAGCCGGCCTTGGCGGGAGGGCCTAGTTTCTGACAAAAACATTCAGTACTTC	CASRPWREGLVSDKNIQYF
many	TRBD1	TRBV28	TRBJ2-7	TGTGCCAGCAGTTTTAGGGGGCGCAGGTTAAGCGAGCAGTACTTC	CASSFRGRRLSEQYF
many	TRBD1	TRBV3-1	TRBJ1-5	TGTGCCAGCAGCCAAGATAGGTTATCAGGGGGCGGGCAGCCCCAGCATTTT	CASSQDRLSGGGQPQHF
many	.	TRBV7-9	TRBJ2-7	TGTGCCAGCAGCTTAAGGGGGGGTACCGGAGTGGACGAGCAGTACTTC	CASSLRGGTGVDEQYF
many	TRBD2	TRBV29-1	TRBJ2-3	TGCAGCGTTGAAGGTAGCGGGGGAACAGATACGCAGTATTTT	CSVEGSGGTDTQYF
many	.	TRBV27	TRBJ2-5	TGTGCCAGCAGCGGTAGCGGAGAAGAGACCCAGTACTTC	CASSGSGEETQYF
.	.	TRBV27	TRBJ1-1	TGTGCCAGCAGTTTCGCAGGGAGGGCCACTGAAGCTTTCTTT	CASSFAGRATEAFF